The rows below give T cell receptor beta chains drawn from one sample of a study of shared clonotypes between healthy human individuals. Data came from immunoSEQ multiplex PCR; TCRdb stores just in-frame clones and leaves some out. The top ten hold approximately 1.8% of the sample, which has roughly 700,000 clones, around two thirds seen once. Sequencing used memory CD4+ T cells sorted from blood. The receptors originated from a woman aged 30 to 39 in good health. Both conserved end residues are part of each CDR3. Each record gives: clone size, D gene, V gene, CDR3 length, J gene, CDR3 protein, CDR3 DNA. The D gene is left open where the match is weak. For some rows the clone size is stated as once, few or many, or as a class when expanded; others skip it.

.	.	TRBV7-9	17	TRBJ2-4	CASSHPSGFRAKNIQYF	TGTGCCAGCAGCCACCCGTCGGGGTTTAGGGCCAAAAACATTCAGTACTTC
.	TRBD1	TRBV28	15	TRBJ1-2	CASSPPGQGDYGYTF	TGTGCCAGCAGTCCTCCGGGACAGGGGGACTATGGCTACACCTTC
.	TRBD2	TRBV7-2	16	TRBJ2-3	CASSLVGTSGTDTQYF	TGTGCCAGCAGCTTAGTAGGGACTAGCGGTACAGATACGCAGTATTTT
few	.	TRBV28	14	TRBJ2-4	CASSLWVAKNIQYF	TGTGCCAGCAGTTTATGGGTAGCCAAAAACATTCAGTACTTC
.	.	TRBV9	13	TRBJ1-1	CASSVAWGTEAFF	TGTGCCAGCAGCGTAGCCTGGGGCACTGAAGCTTTCTTT
.	.	TRBV5-1	16	TRBJ2-3	CASSLALAAGPDTQYF	TGCGCCAGCAGCTTGGCTTTGGCGGCTGGCCCAGATACGCAGTATTTT
.	.	TRBV13	16	TRBJ2-1	CASSLRALARNNEQFF	TGTGCCAGCAGCCTCCGGGCTCTAGCGCGTAACAATGAGCAGTTCTTC
few	.	TRBV28	15	TRBJ2-1	CASSFPRGLFDEQFF	TGTGCCAGCAGTTTCCCGAGGGGACTTTTCGATGAGCAGTTCTTC
.	.	TRBV7-2	16	TRBJ1-3	CASSLRATQPGNTIYF	TGTGCCAGCAGCTTAAGGGCCACCCAACCTGGAAACACCATATATTTT
.	.	TRBV28	13	TRBJ2-7	CASSTRRGTGQYF	TGTGCTAGCAGTACCCGCCGGGGCACTGGGCAGTACTTC
.	TRBD1	TRBV14	15	TRBJ2-7	CASSQRRTGAYEQYF	TGTGCCAGCAGCCAACGTCGGACAGGGGCCTACGAGCAGTACTTC
few	.	TRBV6-9	20	TRBJ1-5	CASSTGRYLLRISVYQPQHF	TGTGCCAGCAGTACCGGGAGGTATCTCCTCAGGATATCGGTCTATCAGCCCCAGCATTTT
.	.	TRBV18	12	TRBJ2-7	CASSFDINEQYF	TGTGCCAGCTCATTCGACATCAACGAGCAGTACTTC